One and the same sample provided the 8 T cell receptor beta chains below, sequenced in a study of PD-1 blockade in classical Hodgkin lymphoma. Sequencing was performed with immunoSEQ multiplex PCR; in TCRdb, only in-frame clones are kept and a portion is missing. The profile shows some 45,000 clones, about 77% of them singletons. Time point defined: cycle 4 day 1 (C4D1), after less than seven weeks of nivolumab. All trial patients relapsed after autologous stem cell transplantation. The starting material was peripheral blood mononuclear cells (PBMCs), obtained before the fourth cycle of nivolumab. The receptors shown here come from a human donor with classical Hodgkin lymphoma.

The chain combines TRBV19 with TRBJ1-5; TRBD1 matches 7 bases. CDR3 size: 14 residues. Losses at the gene ends were 6 bases for V and 9 bases for J; bases not matched to a gene: 11. Germline values: CDR1 LNHDA, CDR2 SQIVND (reference sequence). The CDR3 DNA follows: TGTGCCAGTAGGGGAAGACAGGGCGGGTGGCCCCAGCATTTT. Translation gives CASRGRQGGWPQHF.

The chain uses TRBV6-4 and TRBJ1-5; D gene unclear. The V end lost 5 bases, the J end lost 8 bases, and 13 bases lay between the germline ends. The germline gives CDR1 MRHNA, CDR2 SNTAGT. The CDR3 is 13 amino acids. The CDR3 bases are TGTGCCAGCAGTCAACAGCGCGGGGAGCCCCAGCATTTT. This sequence encodes CASSQQRGEPQHF.

V gene TRBV19 combines with J gene TRBJ2-2; maybe TRBD1 (5 bases). In germline, CDR1 is LNHDA, CDR2 SQIVND (reference sequence). With 9 bases removed from V and 4 bases from J, the gap between germline ends came to 21 bases. CDR3 length: 16 amino acids. The CDR3 reads CASHFERGTVTGELFF. DNA of the CDR3: TGTGCCAGCCATTTTGAAAGGGGCACGGTCACCGGGGAGCTGTTTTTT. Full variable domain (outside the CDR3, taken from reference TRBV19 and TRBJ2-2): DGGITQSPKYLFRKEGQNVTLSCEQNLNHDAMYWYRQDPGQGLRLIYYSQIVNDFQKGDIAEGYSVSREKKESFPLTVTSAQKNPTAFYLCASHFERGTVTGELFFGEGSRLTVL.

The V gene is TRBV11-2, the J gene TRBJ2-3; 8 bases align to TRBD2. Per germline, CDR1 SGHAT and CDR2 FQNNGV. The CDR3 loop spans 15 amino acids. V shed 1 base, J shed 4 bases, and the junction held 4 bases outside the gene matches. CDR3 coding DNA: TGTGCCAGCAGCTTAGGGAGCGGGGGCCCAGATACGCAGTATTTT. Its translation is CASSLGSGGPDTQYF.

This clone appeared a single time. J is TRBJ1-2 and V is TRBV28; D remains ambiguous. Germline CDR1 reads MDHEN; CDR2 reads SYDVKM. The CDR3 has 13 amino acids. Trimming shortened V by 10 bases and J by 1 base, and 13 bases separated the two germline ends. In DNA form, the CDR3 reads TGTGCCACCGCCTCCCAGGTTAACTATGGCTACACCTTC. Translated, it gives CATASQVNYGYTF.

The chain couples TRBV11-1 to TRBJ2-1, with 14 bases fitting TRBD2. From germline, CDR1 is SGHAT and CDR2 FQDESV (reference sequence). This CDR3 contains 18 residues. V lost 1 base, J lost 2 bases, and 4 bases stayed unmatched. CDR3 coding DNA: TGTGCCAGCAGCTTAGGGGGACTAGCGGGAGTCGCCTACAATGAGCAGTTCTTC. It specifies CASSLGGLAGVAYNEQFF.

The V gene is TRBV9, the J gene TRBJ1-1; D unresolved. Germline V gene data show CDR1 as SGDLS and CDR2 as YYNGEE. The CDR3 loop spans 16 amino acids. V was trimmed by 2 bases and J by 0 bases, leaving 14 bases between them. CDR3 protein: CASSVGRANMNTEAFF. CDR3 nucleotide sequence: TGTGCCAGCAGCGTGGGCCGCGCAAACATGAACACTGAAGCTTTCTTT.

The chain has TRBV2 and TRBJ2-1; 7 bases align to TRBD1. V shed 0 bases, J shed 4 bases, and the junction held 9 bases outside the gene matches. Germline CDR1 reads SNHLY; CDR2 reads FYNNEI. The CDR3 covers 17 residues. CDR3 in DNA: TGTGCCAGCAGTGAAGCTTGGGACAGACTACCATACAATGAGCAGTTCTTC. This gives the protein CASSEAWDRLPYNEQFF.